The clone carrying this TCR beta chain was seen repeatedly, ten times or more. Its specificity is unknown. The sample belongs to a study of T cells after yellow fever vaccination. The study's findings and limits: The secondary response peaked faster, at day 5 versus 15, but was weaker.

TCR cDNA, made by 5'RACE template switching, carried an added universal primer site and UMIs. TCRdb redid the calling of the 5' RACE reads with MiXCR, one entry per CDR3 protein. The sample carries about 320,000 distinct CDR3 sequences, approximately 4% recorded once. The starting material was PBMCs, obtained 15 days after the yellow fever booster vaccination. The sequence was collected from a man aged 18-30 years who received the YFV17D yellow fever vaccine.

CDR3 DNA: TGTGCCAGCAGTTCCCTTCTACTTCCTCGCACAGATACGCAGTATTTT. The encoded protein is CASSSLLLPRTDTQYF. The rearrangement joins TRBV12-3 or TRBV12-4 to TRBJ2-3; D unresolved. The CDR3 runs to 16 residues. V lost 4 bases to trimming and J lost 1 base, with 15 bases between them.